One and the same sample provided the 13 T cell receptor beta chains below, sequenced in a study of PD-1 blockade in mismatch repair-deficient tumors. Generated by immunoSEQ multiplex PCR, the TCRdb table keeps only in-frame clones and is missing some. The top ten hold 3.3% of the sample, which has tens of thousands of clones, over 65% seen once. The input for sequencing was peripheral blood, taken 4 weeks after starting pembrolizumab. Source of these receptors: an adult with mismatch repair-deficient cancer.

V gene TRBV5-4 combines with J gene TRBJ2-7; 9 nucleotides line up with TRBD2. V was clipped by 0 bases and J by 6 bases; unmatched bases: 1. The CDR3 is 13 amino acids. CDR1 is SGHNT and CDR2 is YYREEE in the germline V gene (reference sequence). In nucleotides, the CDR3 is TGTGCCAGCAGCTTGGGCGGGAGGGGCGAGCAGTACTTC. This translates into CASSLGGRGEQYF.

This chain joins TRBV5-8 and TRBJ1-1; D unresolved. Germline V lookup: CDR1 SGHTS, CDR2 YDEGEE. The CDR3 has 15 amino acids. V lost 1 base and J lost 1, with 11 bases in between. The CDR3 spells CASSLSTRRNTEAFF. CDR3 sequence (DNA): TGTGCCAGCAGCTTGAGTACCAGACGGAACACTGAAGCTTTCTTT. The whole variable domain, remainder taken from reference TRBV5-8 and TRBJ1-1, is EAGVTQSPTHLIKTRGQQATLRCSPISGHTSVYWYQQALGLGLQFLLWYDEGEERNRGNFPPRFSGRQFPNYSSELNVNALELEDSALYLCASSLSTRRNTEAFFGQGTRLTVV.

The chain combines TRBV5-1 with TRBJ2-3; no firm D call. This CDR3 spans 14 amino acids. Trimming removed 0 bases from V and 2 bases from J, with 7 bases in between. The germline CDR1 and CDR2 sequences are SGHRS and YFSETQ. The CDR3 bases are TGCGCCAGCAGCTTGGGGGCATACACAGATACGCAGTATTTT. It is translated as CASSLGAYTDTQYF.

The rearrangement links TRBV5-1 to TRBJ2-1; D possibly matches TRBD1 or TRBD2 (5 bases each). The CDR3 extends over 15 amino acids. Trimming cost V 0 bases and J 3 bases, with 10 bases left between them. The germline CDR1 and CDR2 sequences are SGHRS and YFSETQ. The CDR3 here is CASSLDGGGYNEQFF. CDR3 DNA: TGCGCCAGCAGCTTGGACGGTGGGGGCTACAATGAGCAGTTCTTC.

As to this clone: The final CDR3 position lacks the conserved phenylalanine or tryptophan, pointing to a likely read error. The limits of the CDR3 on the DNA are not certain, so only TCRdb's listed CDR3 is given. This chain joins TRBV21-1 and TRBJ2-7; the tabulated D call, TRBD1, remains unverified against the DNA. TRBV21-1 is designated a pseudogene. The CDR3 has 14 residues if both end residues are counted. The CDR3 sequence: CASKVTPGQGINLP.

The chain uses TRBV9 and TRBJ2-7; D uncertain. Deletions cut 3 bases from V and 4 bases from J, with 8 bases between. The CDR3 has 12 residues. Germline V gene sequence: CDR1 SGDLS, CDR2 YYNGEE. The CDR3, as DNA: TGTGCCAGCAGCGCAAACGGGTACGAGCAGTACTTC. This gives the protein CASSANGYEQYF.

The rearrangement links TRBV7-6 to TRBJ2-2, with D uncertain. V was cut by 2 bases and J by 4 bases, with 11 bases left in between. The CDR3 is made up of 15 amino acids. Looked up from germline, CDR1 is SGHVS and CDR2 is FNYEAQ. The CDR3 loop reads CASSLSTFSTGELFF. CDR3 DNA: TGTGCCAGCAGCTTAAGCACATTCTCCACCGGGGAGCTGTTTTTT.

The rearrangement joins TRBV7-6 to TRBJ2-3; 10 bases line up with TRBD2. V lost 6 bases and J lost 6; bases outside the gene matches: 12. Germline V gene lookup returns CDR1 SGHVS and CDR2 FNYEAQ. CDR3 length: 16 amino acids. The chain's CDR3 is CASSSRTSGGGDTQYF. The CDR3 DNA reads TGTGCCAGCAGTTCCCGGACTAGCGGAGGGGGGGATACGCAGTATTTT.

This chain joins TRBV11-2 and TRBJ2-1; D tentatively fits TRBD1 or TRBD2 (5 bases each). V dropped 5 bases and J dropped 6 bases, with 11 bases sitting between them. This CDR3 region has 13 residues. The germline V gene has CDR1 SGHAT and CDR2 FQNNGV. CDR3 loop: CASSPVGTNEQFF. The DNA for the CDR3 is TGTGCCAGCAGCCCTGTGGGGACCAATGAGCAGTTCTTC.

This rearrangement joins TRBV5-1 to TRBJ2-7, with a tentative D call TRBD2 (6 bases). Trimming took off 3 bases at V and 4 bases at J, with 23 bases between the two ends. The CDR3 covers 17 residues. The V gene's germline CDR1 is SGHRS and CDR2 YFSETQ. The CDR3 coding sequence is TGCGCCAGCAGCTGGCGGGATGAGAGGGCCATAAGATACGAGCAGTACTTC. It specifies CASSWRDERAIRYEQYF.

The chain recombines TRBV27 with TRBJ2-2; the match to TRBD2 covers 7 bases. CDR1 and CDR2 (germline): MNHEY, SMNVEV (reference sequence). The ends lost 3 bases at V and 5 bases at J; junction bases unmatched: 3. This CDR3 region has 14 residues. The CDR3 region is CASSFPAGTGELFF. As DNA, the CDR3 is TGTGCCAGCAGTTTTCCAGCGGGAACCGGGGAGCTGTTTTTT.

This clone was counted only a few times. The J gene is TRBJ2-5, the V gene TRBV6-6; D possibly corresponds to TRBD1 (6 bases). Germline V lookup: CDR1 MNHNY, CDR2 SVGAGI (reference sequence). V lost 6 bases and J 3 bases, leaving 20 bases between the germline ends. The CDR3 spans 16 residues. CDR3 sequence reads: CASRPTILYREETQYF. CDR3 DNA sequence: TGTGCCAGCAGACCCACGATATTATACAGGGAAGAGACCCAGTACTTC.

This clone was detected only a few times. This rearrangement joins TRBV19 to TRBJ1-5, with D perhaps TRBD1 (5 bases). Germline V gene lookup returns CDR1 LNHDA and CDR2 SQIVND (reference sequence). This CDR3 is built from 15 residues. V was pared by 1 base and J by 3 bases, with 10 bases between. CDR3 bases: TGTGCCAGTAGTATAGCCGACAGAGCCAATCAGCCCCAGCATTTT. It is translated as CASSIADRANQPQHF.